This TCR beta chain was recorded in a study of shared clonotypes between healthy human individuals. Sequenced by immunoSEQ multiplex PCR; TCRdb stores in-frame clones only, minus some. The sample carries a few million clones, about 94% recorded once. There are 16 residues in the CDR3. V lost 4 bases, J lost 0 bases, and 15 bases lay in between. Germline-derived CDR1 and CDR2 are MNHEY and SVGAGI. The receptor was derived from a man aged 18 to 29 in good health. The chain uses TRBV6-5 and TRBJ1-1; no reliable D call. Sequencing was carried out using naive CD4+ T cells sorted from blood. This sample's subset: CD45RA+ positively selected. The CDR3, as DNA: TGTGCCAGCAGTTTAGACGGGGTGGGCTTGAACACTGAAGCTTTCTTT. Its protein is CASSLDGVGLNTEAFF.